This entry describes one T cell receptor (beta chain). Antigen specificity is unknown. Per germline, CDR1 DFQATT and CDR2 SNEGSKA (reference sequence). V lost 0 bases, J lost 0 bases, and 9 bases lay in between. The CDR3 runs 16 residues. Time point meaning: patch test 2, 6 weeks after DPC sensitization. Documented treatment: therapeutic diphenylcyclopropenone sensitization with weekly scalp DPC. Alopecia patients deemed DPC-suitable, aged 18 to 70, excluding pregnancy. This sample is part of a study of human T cells and chemical hapten exposure. About the research overall: Diagnoses of alopecia areata, totalis or universalis occurred in mostly female patients. TCR yields per sample varied, mainly owing to small pooled library volume differences.

The study's findings and limits: Among expanded TCRs, significantly more large CDR3 similarity clusters formed than among controls.

From the RACE reads, TCRdb called clonotypes with MiXCR, one entry per CDR3 protein. Counted here are fewer than 85,000 distinct CDR3 sequences, approximately 10% occurring once; the ten biggest clones make up 2% to 2.5%. The rearrangement uses TRBV20-1 and TRBJ2-6; D possibly corresponds to TRBD1 (5 bases). The receptor was derived from a woman aged 30 to 39 with alopecia areata. Some clones in this sample may be carry-over from other donors' samples. Sequenced material: whole blood, taken in connection with sensitization to the hapten diphenylcyclopropenone (DPC). CDR3 bases: TGCAGTGCTAGAGATCAGGGCCACTCTGGGGCCAACGTCCTGACTTTC. Its translation is CSARDQGHSGANVLTF.